The 4 T cell receptor beta chains below were found in one sample sequenced in a study of blood T cells in healthy people across ages. Primers used in a second PCR of roughly 7 to 12 cycles were a sample-barcoded 5' primer and a J-beta primer mix. TCRdb analysed the 5' RACE reads with MiXCR anew, one entry per CDR3 protein. The sample includes over a million distinct CDR3 sequences, about 25% of them seen just once. These data were also filed under a second study, of T cells of mothers and their children.

Material for sequencing was blood. The receptors shown here come from a girl aged 2-9 years in good health.

V gene TRBV7-2 combines with J gene TRBJ2-5; D is unresolved. The J call may be in error: the DNA end matches TRBJ2-7 better. The V gene's germline CDR1 is SGHTA and CDR2 FQGNSA. This CDR3 has 14 amino acids. The CDR3 reads CASSLAHFGNEQYF. CDR3 coding DNA: TGTGCCAGCAGCTTAGCGCATTTTGGGAACGAGCAGTACTTC.

This clonotype was seen just once. This sequence joins TRBV7-9 and TRBJ2-3, with 7 nucleotides matching TRBD2. Per the germline V gene, CDR1 is SEHNR and CDR2 is FQNEAQ (reference sequence). This CDR3 has 14 residues. V was clipped by 3 bases and J by 4 bases; unmatched bases: 4. The DNA of the CDR3 is TGTGCCAGCAGCTTCGGACTAGTCCCAGATACGCAGTATTTT. Translating gives CASSFGLVPDTQYF.

The CDR3 DNA follows: TGTGCCAGCAGCCCTACCTACACCGGGGAGCTGTTTTTT. This codes for CASSPTYTGELFF. The chain carries TRBV28 and TRBJ2-2; D gene ambiguous. V was cut by 6 bases and J by 3 bases, with 8 bases left in between. The CDR3 loop spans 13 amino acids. Germline-derived CDR1 and CDR2 are MDHEN and SYDVKM.

The chain combines TRBV28 with TRBJ2-1; no firm D call. This CDR3 has 16 residues. CDR1 MDHEN and CDR2 SYDVKM come from the germline V gene. V shed 1 base and J shed 4 bases, with 14 bases lying between them. The CDR3 nucleotides read TGTGCCAGCAGTTTATATATACAGCAGGTTTACAATGAGCAGTTCTTC. Protein: CASSLYIQQVYNEQFF.